The 29 T cell receptor beta chains below were found in one sample sequenced in a study of brain T cells in children with intractable seizures. Here immunoSEQ multiplex PCR was the method, and the copy in TCRdb shows in-frame clones only, minus some. The sample includes under 150,000 clones, 94% seen only once; the top ten take about 4%. Sequences were derived from peripheral blood, sampled at surgery. The receptors come from a boy less than two years old with hemimegalencephaly and intractable seizures.

This chain connects TRBV5-1 to TRBJ2-5; D is uncertain. CDR1 SGHRS and CDR2 YFSETQ come from the germline V gene. The CDR3 covers 11 residues. V lost 2 bases to trimming and J lost 4 bases, with 3 bases between them. In nucleotides, the CDR3 is TGCGCCAGCAGCTTTGGAGAGACCCAGTACTTC. Translation: CASSFGETQYF.

V gene TRBV5-8 combines with J gene TRBJ1-1; 8 nucleotides agree with TRBD1. This CDR3 is built from 14 residues. Germline trimming cut 3 bases from V and 6 bases from J; bases unmatched to any gene: 7. Germline CDR1 and CDR2: SGHTS and YDEGEE. CDR3 sequence (DNA): TGTGCCAGCAGCTACGGACAGGGTATGGCTGAAGCTTTCTTT. Translated, it gives CASSYGQGMAEAFF.

J is TRBJ2-2 and V is TRBV19; D may be TRBD1 or TRBD2 (5 bases each). Germline CDR1 is LNHDA and CDR2 is SQIVND (reference sequence). The CDR3 extends over 13 amino acids. V lost 4 bases, J lost 4 bases, and 7 bases lay in between. The CDR3, as DNA: TGTGCCAGTAGTAGAGGGGCCACCGGGGAGCTGTTTTTT. Amino acids: CASSRGATGELFF.

The chain couples TRBV5-6 to TRBJ1-2; tentative D call: TRBD1 (6 bases). V lost 4 bases, J lost 2 bases, and 24 bases lay in between. Germline CDR1 reads SGHDT; CDR2 reads YYEEEE. The CDR3 totals 18 residues. The CDR3 reads CASSLIWLLGGGNYGYTF. Written as DNA, the CDR3 is TGTGCCAGCAGCCTCATTTGGTTGCTTGGGGGCGGGAACTATGGCTACACCTTC.

The chain links TRBV9 to TRBJ2-5; no firm D call. V gave up 2 bases and J gave up 4 bases, with 9 bases separating them. Germline V gene data show CDR1 as SGDLS and CDR2 as YYNGEE. This CDR3 spans 13 amino acids. CDR3 nucleotides: TGTGCCAGCAGCGTCACAGTCCGAGAGACCCAGTACTTC. Its protein is CASSVTVRETQYF.

The J gene is TRBJ2-3, the V gene TRBV7-9, with 7 bases lining up with TRBD1. With 5 bases clipped from V and 6 bases from J, the junction kept 5 bases outside the gene matches. Germline V gives CDR1 SEHNR, CDR2 FQNEAQ (reference sequence). The CDR3 loop spans 13 amino acids. CDR3 sequence reads: CASSLGTDDTQYF. In DNA form, the CDR3 reads TGTGCCAGCAGCCTCGGGACAGATGATACGCAGTATTTT.

The rearrangement links TRBV11-1 to TRBJ2-5, with 7 bases matching TRBD2. CDR3 length equals 16 residues. V dropped 1 base and J dropped 2; count of bases not matched to a gene: 7. The germline gives CDR1 SGHAT, CDR2 FQDESV (reference sequence). The CDR3 reads CASSLGRTSAQETQYF. The CDR3 nucleotides read TGTGCCAGCAGCTTAGGGAGAACTAGCGCACAAGAGACCCAGTACTTC.

This clone was observed once. CDR3: CASSLLQGTGEQYF. As DNA, the CDR3 is TGTGCCAGCAGTTTGTTGCAGGGGACGGGCGAGCAGTACTTC. The chain is built from TRBV27 and TRBJ2-7, with a tentative D call TRBD1 (6 bases). The V end was cut by 3 bases, the J end by 6 bases, with 15 bases between. Germline V lookup: CDR1 MNHEY, CDR2 SMNVEV (reference sequence). This CDR3 contains 14 residues.

CDR3 coding DNA: TGCGCCAGCAGTCAAAGGGCAGGGCCGAACACTGAAGCTTTCTTT. This gives the protein CASSQRAGPNTEAFF. This chain uses TRBV23-1 with TRBJ1-1; tentative D call: TRBD1 (5 bases). TRBV23-1 counts as an open reading frame of uncertain function. This CDR3 comprises 15 residues. Trimming stripped 2 bases from V and 1 base from J, with 11 bases between.

The chain carries TRBV5-6 and TRBJ2-7; 9 bases map to TRBD2. V trimming: 2 bases; J trimming: 4 bases; junction bases outside the gene matches: 4. Germline V lookup: CDR1 SGHDT, CDR2 YYEEEE. The CDR3 contains 14 residues. CDR3 nucleotide sequence: TGTGCCAGCAGCTTCCTAGCGGGACATTACGAGCAGTACTTC. The encoded protein is CASSFLAGHYEQYF. Drawing the rest from reference TRBV5-6 and TRBJ2-7, the complete variable domain is DAGVTQSPTHLIKTRGQQVTLRCSPKSGHDTVSWYQQALGQGPQFIFQYYEEEERQRGNFPDRFSGHQFPNYSSELNVNALLLGDSALYLCASSFLAGHYEQYFGPGTRLTVT.

The CDR3 spells CASSLYGRPRVQNIQYF. The CDR3 bases are TGTGCCAGCAGCTTATACGGGCGGCCCAGGGTACAAAACATTCAGTACTTC. The genes are TRBV11-2 and TRBJ2-4; D is possibly TRBD1 (5 bases). The V gene's germline CDR1 is SGHAT and CDR2 FQNNGV. V dropped 2 bases and J dropped 5 bases, with 19 bases sitting between them. This CDR3 is built from 17 residues. Full variable domain (remainder filled in from reference TRBV11-2 and TRBJ2-4): EAGVAQSPRYKIIEKRQSVAFWCNPISGHATLYWYQQILGQGPKLLIQFQNNGVVDDSQLPKDRFSAERLKGVDSTLKIQPAKLEDSAVYLCASSLYGRPRVQNIQYFGAGTRLSVL.

The chain uses TRBV3-1 (or the pseudogene TRBV3-2) and TRBJ2-1; 10 bases match TRBD2. From germline, CDR1 is LGHDT and CDR2 YNNKEL (reference sequence). The CDR3 length is 17 residues. Germline trimming cut 4 bases from V and 5 bases from J; bases unmatched to any gene: 11. The CDR3 coding sequence is TGTGCCAGCAGCCGGTGGACTAGCGGAAGAGGGGACAATGAGCAGTTCTTC. Residues: CASSRWTSGRGDNEQFF.

V and J are TRBV28 and TRBJ2-7; unclear D gene. Trimming stripped 8 bases from V and 1 base from J, with 9 bases between. The germline CDR1 and CDR2 sequences are MDHEN and SYDVKM. CDR3 length: 12 amino acids. The CDR3 DNA reads TGTGCCAGCGCCTCACGATCCTACGAGCAGTACTTC. This encodes CASASRSYEQYF.

The chain uses TRBV19 and TRBJ2-5; 7 bases align to TRBD1. There are 11 residues in the CDR3. CDR1 and CDR2 (germline): LNHDA, SQIVND (reference sequence). V shed 7 bases, J shed 4 bases, and the junction held 0 bases outside the gene matches. DNA of the CDR3: TGTGCCAGTACAGGGGGAGAGACCCAGTACTTC. Its protein is CASTGGETQYF. Full variable domain (outside the CDR3, taken from reference TRBV19 and TRBJ2-5): DGGITQSPKYLFRKEGQNVTLSCEQNLNHDAMYWYRQDPGQGLRLIYYSQIVNDFQKGDIAEGYSVSREKKESFPLTVTSAQKNPTAFYLCASTGGETQYFGPGTRLLVL.

V and J are TRBV18 and TRBJ1-2; D gene unclear. Germline lookup yields CDR1 KGHSH and CDR2 LQKENI. V was cut by 6 bases and J by 2 bases, with 16 bases left in between. This CDR3 is 15 amino acids long. Here the CDR3 reads CASSNEAPSNYGYTF. CDR3 nucleotides: TGTGCCAGCTCGAACGAAGCCCCCTCGAACTATGGCTACACCTTC.

In nucleotides, the CDR3 is TGTGCCAGTAGTCCCCATCTGAACACTGAAGCTTTCTTT. Amino acid sequence: CASSPHLNTEAFF. This chain uses TRBV19 with TRBJ1-1, with unresolved D. Germline V lookup: CDR1 LNHDA, CDR2 SQIVND (reference sequence). Trimming shortened V by 5 bases and J by 0 bases, and 7 bases separated the two germline ends. The CDR3 extends over 13 amino acids.

This clone was observed once. The CDR3 sequence: CASSQAETEDSPLHF. CDR3 bases: TGCGCCAGCAGCCAAGCTGAGACAGAGGATTCACCCCTCCACTTT. V gene TRBV4-3 combines with J gene TRBJ1-6; possibly TRBD1 for D (5 bases). This CDR3 spans 15 amino acids. Germline lookup yields CDR1 LGHNA and CDR2 YSLEER. V lost 1 base to trimming and J lost 8 bases, with 12 bases between them.

The rearrangement uses TRBV19 and TRBJ1-4; no firm D call. Germline V gene data show CDR1 as LNHDA and CDR2 as SQIVND (reference sequence). V lost 7 bases and J lost 8, with 17 bases in between. The CDR3 sequence is 14 residues long. CDR3: CASTPTGFGEKLFF. CDR3 sequence (DNA): TGTGCCAGTACGCCGACTGGATTCGGCGAAAAACTGTTTTTT. Based on the CDR3 plus reference TRBV19 and TRBJ1-4, the full variable domain is DGGITQSPKYLFRKEGQNVTLSCEQNLNHDAMYWYRQDPGQGLRLIYYSQIVNDFQKGDIAEGYSVSREKKESFPLTVTSAQKNPTAFYLCASTPTGFGEKLFFGSGTQLSVL.

Only one count was recorded for this clone. The J gene is TRBJ1-1, the V gene TRBV7-2; no definite D call. The CDR3 sequence is 15 residues long. CDR1 is SGHTA and CDR2 is FQGNSA in the germline V gene. The ends were cut back, 5 bases at V and 1 base at J, with 14 bases in the middle. CDR3 sequence: CASSPRWSRNTEAFF. DNA for the CDR3: TGTGCCAGCAGCCCCCGATGGAGTAGGAACACTGAAGCTTTCTTT.

The sample holds one count of this clone. The rearrangement joins TRBV18 to TRBJ2-3; tentative D call: TRBD2 (5 bases). The CDR3 is made up of 15 amino acids. V was cut by 6 bases and J by 4 bases, with 17 bases left in between. Germline values: CDR1 KGHSH, CDR2 LQKENI. CDR3 sequence reads: CASSPQAGVADTQYF. Written as DNA, the CDR3 is TGTGCCAGCTCCCCCCAGGCGGGCGTAGCAGATACGCAGTATTTT.

The rearrangement links TRBV19 to TRBJ1-1, with a possible D match to TRBD1 (6 bases). The V and J ends lost 4 bases and 10 bases respectively, with 10 bases between them. The CDR3 totals 11 residues. The V gene's germline CDR1 is LNHDA and CDR2 SQIVND (reference sequence). CDR3 sequence: CASSTGVVAFF. CDR3 nucleotide sequence: TGTGCCAGTAGTACAGGGGTGGTAGCTTTCTTT.

This chain joins TRBV27 and TRBJ2-1, with 7 bases lining up with TRBD2. Looked up from germline, CDR1 is MNHEY and CDR2 is SMNVEV (reference sequence). This CDR3 comprises 15 residues. Germline trimming cut 1 base from V and 8 bases from J; bases unmatched to any gene: 8. The CDR3 DNA reads TGTGCCAGCAGTTTATACGCGGGAGTAGTCCATGAGCAGTTCTTC. It specifies CASSLYAGVVHEQFF.

As concerns this clone: Other DNA sequences from this sample encode an identical CDR3 as well. This chain uses TRBV5-1 with TRBJ2-2; D not certain. Trimming pared 4 bases from V and 2 bases from J, leaving 3 bases between. Germline V lookup: CDR1 SGHRS, CDR2 YFSETQ. This CDR3 region has 12 residues. Here the CDR3 reads CASSPNTGELFF. As DNA, the CDR3 is TGCGCCAGCAGCCCCAACACCGGGGAGCTGTTTTTT.

The gene calls are TRBV28 and TRBJ2-7, with D possibly being TRBD1 (6 bases). There are 13 residues in the CDR3. Germline V gives CDR1 MDHEN, CDR2 SYDVKM. V was trimmed by 4 bases and J by 0 bases, leaving 7 bases between them. The CDR3 loop is CASSSGHSYEQYF. DNA of the CDR3: TGTGCCAGCAGTTCGGGACACTCCTACGAGCAGTACTTC.

For the CDR3, the DNA is TGTGCCAGCAGCTTAGCCTACTCGGCAGCGCGGGGCACCGGGGAGCTGTTTTTT. Translating gives CASSLAYSAARGTGELFF. This sequence joins TRBV13 and TRBJ2-2, with D possibly TRBD2 on 6 matching bases. From germline, CDR1 is PRHDT and CDR2 FYEKMQ (reference sequence). CDR3 size: 18 residues. Trimming removed 1 base at V and 4 bases at J, with 19 bases between.

The chain carries TRBV6-4 and TRBJ2-1, with TRBD2 identical over 10 bases. The CDR3 runs 17 residues. CDR1 is MRHNA and CDR2 is SNTAGT in the germline V gene. Trimming took 0 bases from V and 7 from J; bases not matched to a gene: 9. CDR3 sequence reads: CASSDSRTSGILNEQFF. The DNA of the CDR3 is TGTGCCAGCAGTGACTCGAGAACTAGCGGGATACTAAATGAGCAGTTCTTC.

The J gene is TRBJ1-1, the V gene TRBV6-5; tentative D call: TRBD1 (5 bases). Trimming shortened V by 0 bases and J by 3 bases, and 11 bases separated the two germline ends. The CDR3 totals 15 residues. Germline V CDR1 and CDR2: MNHEY, SVGAGI. CDR3 amino acids: CASSYSIRGDTEAFF. CDR3 in DNA: TGTGCCAGCAGTTACTCGATTCGAGGGGACACTGAAGCTTTCTTT.

On this clone: The identical CDR3 is also encoded by other nucleotide sequences in the sample. The J gene is TRBJ1-5, the V gene TRBV19; D unclear. Germline CDR1 LNHDA, CDR2 SQIVND (reference sequence). Trimming stripped 3 bases from V and 3 bases from J, with 3 bases between. The CDR3 is 12 amino acids. This CDR3 is CASSIVNQPQHF. The CDR3 DNA is TGTGCCAGTAGTATCGTCAATCAGCCCCAGCATTTT. Drawing the rest from reference TRBV19 and TRBJ1-5, the complete variable domain is DGGITQSPKYLFRKEGQNVTLSCEQNLNHDAMYWYRQDPGQGLRLIYYSQIVNDFQKGDIAEGYSVSREKKESFPLTVTSAQKNPTAFYLCASSIVNQPQHFGDGTRLSIL.

This clone is a singleton in its sample. The CDR3 DNA follows: TGTGCCATCAGTGGGCGGGACAGGGGAAACATTCAGTACTTC. Its protein is CAISGRDRGNIQYF. The chain is built from TRBV10-3 and TRBJ2-4; 10 nucleotides agree with TRBD1. Trimming took 4 bases from V and 6 from J; bases not matched to a gene: 3. The CDR3 has 14 amino acids. Germline CDR1 and CDR2: ENHRY and SYGVKD.